A selection of T cell receptor beta chains follows, all from one sample in a study of T cell responses to AZD1222 COVID-19 vaccine. Produced via immunoSEQ multiplex PCR; TCRdb's table is partial and in-frame only. Of tens of thousands of clones listed, approximately 91% were seen once; the top ten hold about 8%. The material was peripheral blood, obtained on day 0 of AZD1222 vaccination. The source of these receptors is an adult in good health. CDR3s include the opening cysteine and the closing phenylalanine or tryptophan. Fields, in order: clone size, V gene, J gene, D gene, CDR3 DNA, CDR3 protein. A D gene is named only where the DNA matches it firmly. Rows give clone size only sometimes, using once, few, many, or a class for an expanded clone.

abundance: .; v_gene: TRBV27; j_gene: TRBJ2-5; d_gene: TRBD2; CDR3nt: TGTGCCAGCAGTTTATCCTTAGCGGGAGTAGGGGAGACCCAGTACTTC; CDR3aa: CASSLSLAGVGETQYF
abundance: .; v_gene: TRBV4-2; j_gene: TRBJ2-3; d_gene: TRBD2; CDR3nt: TGTGCCAGCAGCCCCATAGCGGGAGCAACAGATACGCAGTATTTT; CDR3aa: CASSPIAGATDTQYF
abundance: .; v_gene: TRBV19; j_gene: TRBJ1-4; d_gene: TRBD1; CDR3nt: TGTGCCAGTAGTTGGGACAGCAATGAAAAACTGTTTTTT; CDR3aa: CASSWDSNEKLFF
abundance: few; v_gene: TRBV4-1; j_gene: TRBJ2-3; d_gene: .; CDR3nt: TGCGCCAGCAGCTTCCGGACTTTAGATACGCAGTATTTT; CDR3aa: CASSFRTLDTQYF
abundance: .; v_gene: TRBV19; j_gene: TRBJ1-1; d_gene: .; CDR3nt: TGTGCCAGTAGTCCAGACCAGGGGAGGACTGAAGCTTTCTTT; CDR3aa: CASSPDQGRTEAFF
abundance: .; v_gene: TRBV28; j_gene: TRBJ1-4; d_gene: .; CDR3nt: TGTGCCACCCATTCAACTAATGAAAAACTGTTTTTT; CDR3aa: CATHSTNEKLFF
abundance: .; v_gene: TRBV7-8; j_gene: TRBJ2-1; d_gene: TRBD2; CDR3nt: TGTGCCAGCAGCTTAGCGCTGGGACTAGCGGCAGGGGGTTCCTACAATGAGCAGTTCTTC; CDR3aa: CASSLALGLAAGGSYNEQFF
abundance: once; v_gene: TRBV15; j_gene: TRBJ1-1; d_gene: .; CDR3nt: TGTGCCACCAGCAAACAGGGAGGGAACACTGAAGCTTTCTTT; CDR3aa: CATSKQGGNTEAFF
abundance: .; v_gene: TRBV7-9; j_gene: TRBJ1-1; d_gene: TRBD1; CDR3nt: TGTGCCAGCAGCCACGGGGGGGACAGGTTGAACACTGAAGCTTTCTTT; CDR3aa: CASSHGGDRLNTEAFF
abundance: .; v_gene: TRBV4-2; j_gene: TRBJ1-1; d_gene: TRBD1; CDR3nt: TGTGCCAGCAGGCAAAACCCACAGGGGACCCTGCGCGTAGCTTTCTTT; CDR3aa: CASRQNPQGTLRVAFF
abundance: .; v_gene: TRBV10-1; j_gene: TRBJ2-1; d_gene: TRBD1; CDR3nt: TGCGCCAGCAGTGCGCCGAGGGGGCAGGGAAATGAGCAGTTCTTC; CDR3aa: CASSAPRGQGNEQFF
abundance: once; v_gene: TRBV7-9; j_gene: TRBJ1-4; d_gene: .; CDR3nt: TGTGCCAGCAGTAAGGGGATTGAGACAGTCGAAAAACTGTTTTTT; CDR3aa: CASSKGIETVEKLFF
abundance: .; v_gene: TRBV2; j_gene: TRBJ2-3; d_gene: .; CDR3nt: TGTGCCAGCATCGGGGCAGGGAGCACAGATACGCAGTATTTT; CDR3aa: CASIGAGSTDTQYF
abundance: .; v_gene: TRBV27; j_gene: TRBJ1-6; d_gene: .; CDR3nt: TGTGCCAGCAGCTTCACCCAGGGGCCTCTTAATTCACCCCTCCACTTT; CDR3aa: CASSFTQGPLNSPLHF
abundance: few; v_gene: TRBV7-3; j_gene: TRBJ1-1; d_gene: .; CDR3nt: TGTGCCAGCAGCTTAACCGTGGACACTGAAGCTTTCTTT; CDR3aa: CASSLTVDTEAFF
abundance: .; v_gene: TRBV2; j_gene: TRBJ1-5; d_gene: .; CDR3nt: TGTGCCAGCAGCCCGGGGGGCCTGAGCAATCAGCCCCAGCATTTT; CDR3aa: CASSPGGLSNQPQHF
abundance: once; v_gene: TRBV19; j_gene: TRBJ1-1; d_gene: .; CDR3nt: TGTGCCAGTCCATCACAAGAGGGTGAAGCTTTCTTT; CDR3aa: CASPSQEGEAFF
abundance: .; v_gene: TRBV2; j_gene: TRBJ1-2; d_gene: TRBD1; CDR3nt: TGTGCCAGCAGTCCGGGACAGGGGGTTACTAACTATGGCTACACCTTC; CDR3aa: CASSPGQGVTNYGYTF
abundance: .; v_gene: TRBV5-1; j_gene: TRBJ1-5; d_gene: .; CDR3nt: TGCGCCAGCAGCTTTAACACCTGGTCCCCCCAGCATTTT; CDR3aa: CASSFNTWSPQHF
abundance: .; v_gene: TRBV2; j_gene: TRBJ1-2; d_gene: TRBD1; CDR3nt: TGTGCCAGCAGCGGGGACAGCTATGGCTACACCTTC; CDR3aa: CASSGDSYGYTF
abundance: .; v_gene: TRBV4-2; j_gene: TRBJ2-7; d_gene: TRBD2; CDR3nt: TGTGCCAGCAGCGCCCGGGGAGCGGGAGGTTCCTACGAGCAGTACTTC; CDR3aa: CASSARGAGGSYEQYF
abundance: .; v_gene: TRBV28; j_gene: TRBJ1-4; d_gene: TRBD1; CDR3nt: TGTGCCAGCAGTCCAGACAGGGGAGTGGAAAAACTGTTTTTT; CDR3aa: CASSPDRGVEKLFF
abundance: .; v_gene: TRBV7-2; j_gene: TRBJ2-1; d_gene: .; CDR3nt: TGTGCCAGCAGGAAGAGGCTAGCGAGCTCCTACAATGAGCAGTTCTTC; CDR3aa: CASRKRLASSYNEQFF
abundance: .; v_gene: TRBV6-2/TRBV6-3; j_gene: TRBJ2-7; d_gene: .; CDR3nt: TGTGCCAGCAGTTACATAGCGACCTACGAGCAGTACTTC; CDR3aa: CASSYIATYEQYF
abundance: .; v_gene: TRBV19; j_gene: TRBJ2-7; d_gene: .; CDR3nt: TGTGCCAGTAGTATGCGTACAGGGTACTACGAGCAGTACTTC; CDR3aa: CASSMRTGYYEQYF
abundance: .; v_gene: TRBV5-1; j_gene: TRBJ2-3; d_gene: .; CDR3nt: TGCGCCAGCCGCAGCGGAGCTTCTAGCACAGATACGCAGTATTTT; CDR3aa: CASRSGASSTDTQYF
abundance: .; v_gene: TRBV5-4; j_gene: TRBJ1-1; d_gene: .; CDR3nt: TGTGCCAGCAGCTCCACAGGATATCACAAGAACACTGAAGCTTTCTTT; CDR3aa: CASSSTGYHKNTEAFF
abundance: .; v_gene: TRBV28; j_gene: TRBJ1-5; d_gene: TRBD1; CDR3nt: TGTGCCAGCAGTTTATACAGGGGGTCAGGTCAGCCCCAGCATTTT; CDR3aa: CASSLYRGSGQPQHF
abundance: .; v_gene: TRBV15; j_gene: TRBJ2-2; d_gene: TRBD1; CDR3nt: TGTGCCACCAGCAGAGAAGACAGGGATCAGAACACCGGGGAGCTGTTTTTT; CDR3aa: CATSREDRDQNTGELFF
abundance: few; v_gene: TRBV11-2; j_gene: TRBJ2-2; d_gene: TRBD2; CDR3nt: TGTGCCAGCAGCTTCACTAGCGGGACCGGGGAGCTGTTTTTT; CDR3aa: CASSFTSGTGELFF
abundance: .; v_gene: TRBV6-1; j_gene: TRBJ2-7; d_gene: TRBD1; CDR3nt: TGTGCCAGCAGTGAAGGGACAGGGGGCTACGAGCAGTACTTC; CDR3aa: CASSEGTGGYEQYF
abundance: .; v_gene: TRBV24-1; j_gene: TRBJ1-5; d_gene: .; CDR3nt: TGTGCCACCAGTGATGCAAACAAGAAACAGCCCCAGCATTTT; CDR3aa: CATSDANKKQPQHF
abundance: .; v_gene: TRBV9; j_gene: TRBJ1-3; d_gene: .; CDR3nt: TGTGCCAGCAGCGTAGCAGTCGCAGGGGTACGAGGAAACACCATATATTTT; CDR3aa: CASSVAVAGVRGNTIYF
abundance: .; v_gene: TRBV25-1; j_gene: TRBJ2-3; d_gene: TRBD2; CDR3nt: TGTGCCAGCAGTGAATTTGGTAGCGGGAGGGCCACAGATACGCAGTATTTT; CDR3aa: CASSEFGSGRATDTQYF
abundance: few; v_gene: TRBV15; j_gene: TRBJ2-1; d_gene: .; CDR3nt: TGTGCCACCAGCAGAGGGGAGATTAATGAGCAGTTCTTC; CDR3aa: CATSRGEINEQFF
abundance: .; v_gene: TRBV27; j_gene: TRBJ2-7; d_gene: TRBD2; CDR3nt: TGTGCCAGCAGTCAGGGACTAGCGGGACTGGGGGAGCAGTACTTC; CDR3aa: CASSQGLAGLGEQYF
abundance: .; v_gene: TRBV15; j_gene: TRBJ1-4; d_gene: .; CDR3nt: TGTGCCACCAGCAGAGAGCACGTAGCTAATGAAAAACTGTTTTTT; CDR3aa: CATSREHVANEKLFF
abundance: .; v_gene: TRBV6-2/TRBV6-3; j_gene: TRBJ1-5; d_gene: TRBD1; CDR3nt: TGTGCCAGCAGTTACCTCAGGGGGCACGAAGGTCAGCCCCAGCATTTT; CDR3aa: CASSYLRGHEGQPQHF
abundance: .; v_gene: TRBV19; j_gene: TRBJ1-5; d_gene: .; CDR3nt: TGTGCCAGTAGTCGGGGGGCGGGCAATCAGCCCCAGCATTTT; CDR3aa: CASSRGAGNQPQHF
abundance: .; v_gene: TRBV3-1/TRBV3-2; j_gene: TRBJ1-4; d_gene: .; CDR3nt: TGTGCCAGCAGCTCCCGGGGGGGTAGGGAAAAACTGTTTTTT; CDR3aa: CASSSRGGREKLFF
abundance: .; v_gene: TRBV28; j_gene: TRBJ2-7; d_gene: .; CDR3nt: TGTGCCAGCAGTTTAGGGACGGAAGCGTACGAGCAGTACTTC; CDR3aa: CASSLGTEAYEQYF
abundance: .; v_gene: TRBV6-5; j_gene: TRBJ1-1; d_gene: .; CDR3nt: TGTGCCAGCAGGAGTGAAGTAGCAGCCGTTACTGAAGCTTTCTTT; CDR3aa: CASRSEVAAVTEAFF